Shown below are 26 T cell receptor beta chains from a single sample sequenced in a study of cytomegalovirus exposure and HLA in healthy donors. The primer mix had 60 Vbeta and 13 Jbeta primers. The data were produced by immunoSEQ multiplex PCR, yet TCRdb's version contains in-frame clones alone and is incomplete. The sample records roughly 250,000 clones, 70% to 90% being singletons. Sequencing was done on a sample of PBMCs. These receptors originate from a woman in her 40s in good health and CMV-seropositive.

The chain links TRBV4-3 to TRBJ2-1; 7 bases are a match to TRBD2. Germline CDR1 and CDR2: LGHNA and YSLEER. V gave up 8 bases and J gave up 6 bases; unmatched junction bases: 13. The CDR3 runs to 15 residues. This CDR3 is CASAPLLADFNEQFF. The DNA of the CDR3 is TGCGCCAGCGCCCCGCTCCTAGCGGACTTCAATGAGCAGTTCTTC.

The chain links TRBV19 to TRBJ1-2; 8 nucleotides agree with TRBD1. The CDR3 totals 15 residues. The V gene end was trimmed by 6 bases and the J gene end by 2 bases; junction bases not matched to a gene: 8. The germline V gene encodes CDR1 LNHDA and CDR2 SQIVND (reference sequence). The DNA of the CDR3 is TGTGCCAGTAGAATAAGAGGACAGGGAAACTATGGCTACACCTTC. This encodes CASRIRGQGNYGYTF.

This clone has just a few counts. This sequence joins TRBV2 and TRBJ1-4, with D possibly being TRBD1 (6 bases). The germline V and J ends were trimmed by 10 bases and 3 bases, with 9 bases remaining between them. Per the germline V gene, CDR1 is SNHLY and CDR2 is FYNNEI. The CDR3 is made up of 12 amino acids. The CDR3, as DNA: TGTGCCACCGGACAGCCTAATGAAAAACTGTTTTTT. Amino acid sequence: CATGQPNEKLFF. The full variable domain, with the rest looked up from reference TRBV2 and TRBJ1-4, is EPEVTQTPSHQVTQMGQEVILRCVPISNHLYFYWYRQILGQKVEFLVSFYNNEISEKSEIFDDQFSVERPDGSNFTLKIRSTKLEDSAMYFCATGQPNEKLFFGSGTQLSVL.

This clone was observed once. This rearrangement joins TRBV7-2 to TRBJ2-1; 8 bases are a match to TRBD1. The CDR3 is 15 amino acids. Germline CDR1 SGHTA, CDR2 FQGNSA. The V and J ends lost 7 bases and 8 bases, in that order; junction bases with no gene match: 13. Written as DNA, the CDR3 is TGTGCCAGCACCTACGGGGCAGGGGGCATGGATGAGCAGTTCTTC. It encodes CASTYGAGGMDEQFF.

This CDR3 is CASSFSQRGINEKLFF. The CDR3 DNA reads TGTGCCAGCAGTTTTTCGCAGAGGGGGATTAATGAAAAACTGTTTTTT. The rearrangement joins TRBV28 to TRBJ1-4, with D perhaps TRBD1 (6 bases). Germline CDR1 and CDR2: MDHEN and SYDVKM. The length of the CDR3 is 16 residues. The V end lost 3 bases, the J end lost 4 bases, and 15 bases lay between the germline ends.

This clone has only a few counts. The V and J genes are TRBV18 and TRBJ1-6; D perhaps matches TRBD1 (6 bases). The V gene's germline CDR1 is KGHSH and CDR2 LQKENI. CDR3 length: 15 residues. Trimming stripped 0 bases from V and 9 bases from J, with 12 bases between. The CDR3 bases are TGTGCCAGCTCACCACCGGCAGGGGAAGGTTCACCCCTCCACTTT. It specifies CASSPPAGEGSPLHF. Combining the CDR3 with reference TRBV18 and TRBJ1-6 gives the whole variable domain NAGVMQNPRHLVRRRGQEARLRCSPMKGHSHVYWYRQLPEEGLKFMVYLQKENIIDESGMPKERFSAEFPKEGPSILRIQQVVRGDSAAYFCASSPPAGEGSPLHFGNGTRLTVT.

This clone came up once. The chain has TRBV6-5 and TRBJ2-1; 9 nucleotides agree with TRBD2. The V segment lost 2 bases and the J segment 8 bases; nucleotides outside the gene matches: 7. Germline assignment: CDR1 MNHEY and CDR2 SVGAGI. The CDR3 is 15 residues long. CDR3 nucleotide sequence: TGTGCCAGCAGTTACGAGGCGGGAGGGCCATATGAGCAGTTCTTC. As protein: CASSYEAGGPYEQFF.

The chain is built from TRBV5-1 and TRBJ2-3; D not certain. V lost 0 bases, J lost 1 base, and 6 bases lay in between. The germline gives CDR1 SGHRS, CDR2 YFSETQ. CDR3 size: 14 residues. CDR3 nucleotides: TGCGCCAGCAGCTTGGCCCCTGGCACAGATACGCAGTATTTT. This codes for CASSLAPGTDTQYF.

The chain is built from TRBV6-5 and TRBJ2-7; TRBD2 aligns across 7 bases. The CDR3 covers 15 residues. V lost 6 bases and J lost 2; bases outside the gene matches: 10. Per germline, CDR1 MNHEY and CDR2 SVGAGI. In nucleotides, the CDR3 is TGTGCCAGCAGGCATTACCGCGCGGGGGCCTACGAGCAGTACTTC. Amino acids: CASRHYRAGAYEQYF.

The chain recombines TRBV5-1 with TRBJ2-7, with 10 positions matching TRBD2. The ends lost 2 bases at V and 6 bases at J; junction bases unmatched: 5. The CDR3 runs to 14 residues. Germline CDR1 and CDR2: SGHRS and YFSETQ. The CDR3, as DNA: TGCGCCAGCAGCTTTGCTAGCGGGAGAATCGAGCAGTACTTC. Translation gives CASSFASGRIEQYF.

The chain combines TRBV5-6 with TRBJ1-3, with TRBD1 identical over 10 bases. CDR3 length equals 19 residues. Germline assignment: CDR1 SGHDT and CDR2 YYEEEE. After removal of 3 bases from V and 1 base from J, the junction contained 13 bases not matched to a gene. CDR3 in DNA: TGTGCCAGCAGCTCCGGGACAGGGGTTCTCTCCGTGTCTGGAAACACCATATATTTT. Its protein is CASSSGTGVLSVSGNTIYF.

This chain joins TRBV28 and TRBJ2-7, with D maybe TRBD2 (5 bases). The germline CDR1 and CDR2 sequences are MDHEN and SYDVKM. The CDR3 covers 12 residues. V was cut by 8 bases and J by 3 bases, with 11 bases left in between. CDR3 nucleotide sequence: TGTGCCAGCGGACTGACTGTCTACGAGCAGTACTTC. Translating it yields CASGLTVYEQYF.

There are a few counts of this clone. The chain joins TRBV5-6 to TRBJ2-5; D gene uncertain. Germline CDR1 reads SGHDT; CDR2 reads YYEEEE. Between the trimmed V and J ends, which lost 2 bases and 4 bases, there was a span of 3 bases. This CDR3 contains 11 residues. The CDR3 sequence: CASSFRETQYF. The CDR3 DNA sequence: TGTGCCAGCAGCTTTCGAGAGACCCAGTACTTC. The full variable domain, rest sourced from reference TRBV5-6 and TRBJ2-5, is DAGVTQSPTHLIKTRGQQVTLRCSPKSGHDTVSWYQQALGQGPQFIFQYYEEEERQRGNFPDRFSGHQFPNYSSELNVNALLLGDSALYLCASSFRETQYFGPGTRLLVL.

This rearrangement joins TRBV7-9 to TRBJ2-3; tentative D call: TRBD1 (6 bases). The ends were cut back, 4 bases at V and 2 bases at J, with 10 bases in the middle. Looked up from germline, CDR1 is SEHNR and CDR2 is FQNEAQ (reference sequence). The CDR3 spans 14 residues. DNA for the CDR3: TGTGCCAGCAGCTCAGGGGCGGACACAGATACGCAGTATTTT. This sequence encodes CASSSGADTDTQYF.

The chain has TRBV5-6 and TRBJ2-2; 7 bases fit TRBD2. The trim removed 0 bases at V and 7 bases at J, leaving 9 bases unmatched. This CDR3 is 16 amino acids long. Germline lookup yields CDR1 SGHDT and CDR2 YYEEEE. The CDR3 sequence: CASSLGGEGRVGELFF. The CDR3 bases are TGTGCCAGCAGCTTGGGGGGGGAGGGCCGCGTCGGGGAGCTGTTTTTT.

The V call is TRBV7-9, the J call TRBJ2-2; 14 positions agree with TRBD2. The CDR3 has 17 amino acids. Germline CDR1 SEHNR, CDR2 FQNEAQ (reference sequence). After removal of 5 bases from V and 6 bases from J, the junction contained 8 bases not matched to a gene. The DNA for the CDR3 is TGTGCCAGCAGCCTGGGACTAGCGGGAGCTGAAGCCGGGGAGCTGTTTTTT. Translated: CASSLGLAGAEAGELFF.

The J gene is TRBJ2-3, the V gene TRBV15; TRBD2 is a possible D gene (5 bases). This CDR3 spans 16 amino acids. Germline V gene lookup returns CDR1 LNHNV and CDR2 YYDKDF (reference sequence). The V and J ends lost 5 bases and 1 base respectively, with 16 bases between them. Written as DNA, the CDR3 is TGTGCCACCAGCCGCCGCGGAGGAGAGGGCACAGATACGCAGTATTTT. This codes for CATSRRGGEGTDTQYF.

The rearrangement links TRBV9 to TRBJ2-2; no clear D. CDR1 is SGDLS and CDR2 is YYNGEE in the germline V gene. The CDR3 spans 15 residues. V was clipped by 3 bases and J by 3 bases, with 12 bases between them. The CDR3 DNA follows: TGTGCCAGCAGCGCATCTAGTTTATACACCGGGGAGCTGTTTTTT. This sequence encodes CASSASSLYTGELFF.

This clone was detected once. J is TRBJ2-1 and V is TRBV5-1, with 7 bases aligning to TRBD2. Trimming cost V 6 bases and J 7 bases; bases outside gene matches: 10. The CDR3 is 14 residues long. CDR1 SGHRS and CDR2 YFSETQ come from the germline V gene. This CDR3 reads CASTLAGVANEQFF. The CDR3, as DNA: TGCGCCAGCACGCTTGCGGGAGTTGCAAATGAGCAGTTCTTC.

For the CDR3, the DNA is TGTGCCAGCAGCTTAGGTCGCAGATCTAGCACAGATACGCAGTATTTT. Protein product: CASSLGRRSSTDTQYF. This rearrangement joins TRBV7-2 to TRBJ2-3; D is unclear. Looked up from germline, CDR1 is SGHTA and CDR2 is FQGNSA. This CDR3 has 16 amino acids. With 1 base removed from V and 0 bases from J, the gap between germline ends came to 11 bases.

The V and J genes are TRBV30 and TRBJ2-5; 8 bases match TRBD1. CDR3 length: 15 residues. The junction had 14 bases not matched to a gene; V was cut back by 0 bases and J by 11 bases. Germline loops: CDR1 GTSNPN, CDR2 SVGIG (reference sequence). DNA of the CDR3: TGTGCCTGGAGTGTACAGGCCCAGGGGGCTAGGGAGCAGTACTTC. The encoded protein is CAWSVQAQGAREQYF.

This chain joins TRBV23-1 and TRBJ1-2, with D unresolved. TRBV23-1 is annotated as an ORF whose role is uncertain. The CDR3 runs 13 residues. Trimming pared 5 bases from V and 2 bases from J, leaving 9 bases between. In DNA form, the CDR3 reads TGCGCCAGCAGTTGGAGGGCCAACTATGGCTACACCTTC. This codes for CASSWRANYGYTF.

The genes are TRBV4-3 and TRBJ1-2; D may be TRBD1 (5 bases). Germline V gene data show CDR1 as LGHNA and CDR2 as YSLEER. V lost 5 bases, J lost 6 bases, and 16 bases lay in between. The CDR3 extends over 14 amino acids. The DNA of the CDR3 is TGCGCCAGCAGCTTTCAGGGAAACGGTAATGGCTACACCTTC. This sequence encodes CASSFQGNGNGYTF.

The chain employs TRBV27 and TRBJ1-1; tentative D call: TRBD1 (6 bases). CDR1 is MNHEY, CDR2 SMNVEV, per germline (reference sequence). This CDR3 has 18 residues. V was pared by 6 bases and J by 0 bases, with 23 bases between. The CDR3 nucleotides are TGTGCCAGCAGCTACATAGGGGGTAACCTGATGATGAACACTGAAGCTTTCTTT. It codes for CASSYIGGNLMMNTEAFF.

The chain links TRBV7-2 to TRBJ1-1, with D possibly TRBD1 on 6 matching bases. V was pared by 2 bases and J by 1 base, with 14 bases between. Germline V lookup: CDR1 SGHTA, CDR2 FQGNSA. The CDR3 extends over 16 amino acids. CDR3 in amino acids: CASSLYGQRTNTEAFF. CDR3 coding DNA: TGTGCCAGCAGCTTATACGGACAGCGCACGAACACTGAAGCTTTCTTT.

V usage is TRBV28 and J usage is TRBJ1-5, with 7 bases matching TRBD1. The CDR3 runs to 16 residues. The junction had 6 bases not matched to a gene; V was cut back by 4 bases and J by 0 bases. Germline CDR1 is MDHEN and CDR2 is SYDVKM. CDR3 loop: CASSSWTGDSNQPQHF. Written as DNA, the CDR3 is TGTGCCAGCAGTTCCTGGACAGGCGATAGCAATCAGCCCCAGCATTTT.